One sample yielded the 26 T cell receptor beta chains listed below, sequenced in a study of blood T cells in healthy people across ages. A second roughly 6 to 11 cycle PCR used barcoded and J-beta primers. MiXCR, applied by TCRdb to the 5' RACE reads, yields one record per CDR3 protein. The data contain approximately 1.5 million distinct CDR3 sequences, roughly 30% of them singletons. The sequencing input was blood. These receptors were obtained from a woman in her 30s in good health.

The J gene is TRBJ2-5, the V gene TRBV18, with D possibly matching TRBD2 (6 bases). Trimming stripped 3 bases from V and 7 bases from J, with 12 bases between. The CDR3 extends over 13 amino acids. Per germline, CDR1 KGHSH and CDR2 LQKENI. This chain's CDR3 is CASSPTPRGTQYF. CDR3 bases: TGTGCCAGCTCACCGACGCCGCGGGGGACCCAGTACTTC.

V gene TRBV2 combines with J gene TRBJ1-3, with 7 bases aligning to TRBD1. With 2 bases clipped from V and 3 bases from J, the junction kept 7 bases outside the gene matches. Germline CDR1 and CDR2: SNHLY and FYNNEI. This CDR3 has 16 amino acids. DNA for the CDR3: TGTGCCAGCAGTGAACAAGGGACAGAGTTTGGAAACACCATATATTTT. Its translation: CASSEQGTEFGNTIYF.

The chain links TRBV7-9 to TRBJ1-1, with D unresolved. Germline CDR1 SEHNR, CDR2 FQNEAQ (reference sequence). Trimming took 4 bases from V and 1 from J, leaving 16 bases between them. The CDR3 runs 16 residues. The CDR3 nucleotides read TGTGCCAGCAGCTCAACCCTAGGTAGAGCGAACACTGAAGCTTTCTTT. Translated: CASSSTLGRANTEAFF.

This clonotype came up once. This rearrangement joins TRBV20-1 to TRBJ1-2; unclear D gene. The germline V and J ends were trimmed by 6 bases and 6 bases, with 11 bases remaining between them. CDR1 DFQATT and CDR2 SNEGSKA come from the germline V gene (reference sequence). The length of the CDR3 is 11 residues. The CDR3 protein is CSARFLNGYTF. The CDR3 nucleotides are TGCAGTGCGCGTTTTCTCAATGGCTACACCTTC.

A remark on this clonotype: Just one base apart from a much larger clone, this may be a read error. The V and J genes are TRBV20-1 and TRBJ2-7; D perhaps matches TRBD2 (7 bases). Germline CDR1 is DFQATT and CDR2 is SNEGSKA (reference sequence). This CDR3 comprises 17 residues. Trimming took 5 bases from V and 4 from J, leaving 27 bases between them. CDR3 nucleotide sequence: TGCAGTGCTGGAGCGGTCGTCCGGGGGGCATATTCGTACGAGCAGTACTTC. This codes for CSAGAVVRGAYSYEQYF.

CDR3 bases: TGTGCCAGCAGCTTATCGGGCAGGGGTGGTAGGAATGAGCAGTACTTC. It is translated as CASSLSGRGGRNEQYF. The chain joins TRBV7-3 to TRBJ2-5; perhaps TRBD1 as D (6 bases). Looked up from germline, CDR1 is SGHTA and CDR2 is FQGTGA. The CDR3 contains 16 residues. The germline V and J ends were trimmed by 2 bases and 11 bases, with 24 bases remaining between them. Filled out from reference TRBV7-3 and TRBJ2-5, the complete variable domain reads GAGVSQTPSNKVTEKGKYVELRCDPISGHTALYWYRQSLGQGPEFLIYFQGTGAADDSGLPNDRFFAVRPEGSVSTLKIQRTERGDSAVYLCASSLSGRGGRNEQYFGPGTRLLVL.

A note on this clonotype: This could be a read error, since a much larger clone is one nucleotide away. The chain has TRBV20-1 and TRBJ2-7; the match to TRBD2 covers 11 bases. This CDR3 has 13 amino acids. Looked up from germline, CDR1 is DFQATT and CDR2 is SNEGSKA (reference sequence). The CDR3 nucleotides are TGCAGTGTACATAGCGGGAGGGCCTACGAGCAGGACTTC. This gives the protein CSVHSGRAYEQDF.

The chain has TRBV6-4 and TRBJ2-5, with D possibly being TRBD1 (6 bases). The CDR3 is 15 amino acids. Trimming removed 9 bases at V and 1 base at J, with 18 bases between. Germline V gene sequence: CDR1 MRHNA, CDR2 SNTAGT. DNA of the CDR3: TGTGCCAGTAGACATTGGACAGACCCCCAAGAGACCCAGTACTTC. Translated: CASRHWTDPQETQYF.

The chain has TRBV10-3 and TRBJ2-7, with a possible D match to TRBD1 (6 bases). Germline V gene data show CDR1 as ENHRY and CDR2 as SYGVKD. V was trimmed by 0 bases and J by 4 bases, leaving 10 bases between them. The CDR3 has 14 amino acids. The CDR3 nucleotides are TGTGCCATCAGTGAGTCCAGGGGTGGTTACGAGCAGTACTTC. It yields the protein CAISESRGGYEQYF.

CDR3 residues: CASSHGTIFGTGDEKLFF. The CDR3 DNA reads as TGCGCCAGCAGCCATGGAACAATATTCGGGACAGGGGATGAAAAACTGTTTTTT. The chain couples TRBV4-1 to TRBJ1-4; the match to TRBD1 covers 10 bases. This CDR3 is 18 amino acids long. The V gene end was trimmed by 3 bases and the J gene end by 6 bases; junction bases not matched to a gene: 13. Germline-derived CDR1 and CDR2 are MGHRA and YSYEKL.

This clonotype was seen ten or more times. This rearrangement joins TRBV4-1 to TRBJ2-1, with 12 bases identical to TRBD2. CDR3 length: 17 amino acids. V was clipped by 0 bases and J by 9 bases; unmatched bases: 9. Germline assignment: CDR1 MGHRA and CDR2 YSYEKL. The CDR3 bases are TGCGCCAGCAGCCAAGATTGGCTAGCGGGGGGGCAGGTTGAGCAGTTCTTC. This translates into CASSQDWLAGGQVEQFF.

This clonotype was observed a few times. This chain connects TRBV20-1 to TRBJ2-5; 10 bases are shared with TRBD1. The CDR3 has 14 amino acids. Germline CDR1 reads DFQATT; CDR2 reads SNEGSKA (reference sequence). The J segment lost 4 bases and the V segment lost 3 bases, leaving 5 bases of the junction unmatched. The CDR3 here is CSARGQGNVETQYF. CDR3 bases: TGCAGTGCTAGGGGACAGGGGAATGTAGAGACCCAGTACTTC.

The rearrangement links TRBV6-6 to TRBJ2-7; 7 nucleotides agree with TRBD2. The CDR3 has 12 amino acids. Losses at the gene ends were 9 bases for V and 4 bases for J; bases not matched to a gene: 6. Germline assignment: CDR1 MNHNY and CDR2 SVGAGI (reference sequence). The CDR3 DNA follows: TGTGCCAGTAGCGGAGCGGGGTACGAGCAGTACTTC. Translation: CASSGAGYEQYF.

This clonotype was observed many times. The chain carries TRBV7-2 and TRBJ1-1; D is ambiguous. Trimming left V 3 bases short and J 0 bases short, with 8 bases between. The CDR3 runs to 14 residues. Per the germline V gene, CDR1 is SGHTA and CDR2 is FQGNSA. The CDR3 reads CASSLPLMNTEAFF. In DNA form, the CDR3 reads TGTGCCAGCAGCTTGCCCCTAATGAACACTGAAGCTTTCTTT. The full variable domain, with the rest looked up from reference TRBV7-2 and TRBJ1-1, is GAGVSQSPSNKVTEKGKDVELRCDPISGHTALYWYRQSLGQGLEFLIYFQGNSAPDKSGLPSDRFSAERTGGSVSTLTIQRTQQEDSAVYLCASSLPLMNTEAFFGQGTRLTVV.

CDR3 amino acids: CASSQGTSLGAFF. Written as DNA, the CDR3 is TGTGCCAGCAGCCAGGGGACATCCTTGGGGGCTTTCTTT. V gene TRBV7-3 combines with J gene TRBJ1-1; TRBD1 might be the D (6 bases). The germline CDR1 and CDR2 sequences are SGHTA and FQGTGA. The germline V and J ends were trimmed by 5 bases and 11 bases, with 18 bases remaining between them. The CDR3 consists of 13 residues.

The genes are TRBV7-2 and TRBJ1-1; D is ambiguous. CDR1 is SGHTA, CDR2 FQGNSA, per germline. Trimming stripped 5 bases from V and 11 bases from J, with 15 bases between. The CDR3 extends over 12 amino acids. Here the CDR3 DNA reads TGTGCCAGCAGCCCGCGGTCCAACTTGGCTTTCTTT. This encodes CASSPRSNLAFF.

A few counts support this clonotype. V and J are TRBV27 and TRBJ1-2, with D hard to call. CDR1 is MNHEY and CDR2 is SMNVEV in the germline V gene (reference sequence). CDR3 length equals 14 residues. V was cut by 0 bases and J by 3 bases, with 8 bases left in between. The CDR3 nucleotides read TGTGCCAGCAGTTTATCGGCCGGGGACTATGGCTACACCTTC. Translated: CASSLSAGDYGYTF.

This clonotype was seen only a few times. The CDR3 loop reads CASSPVDRGDEQYF. CDR3 DNA sequence: TGTGCCAGCAGCCCCGTAGACAGGGGCGACGAGCAGTACTTC. This rearrangement joins TRBV27 to TRBJ2-7; 8 bases map to TRBD1. This CDR3 has 14 residues. The junction had 9 bases not matched to a gene; V was cut back by 6 bases and J by 5 bases. Germline lookup yields CDR1 MNHEY and CDR2 SMNVEV (reference sequence).

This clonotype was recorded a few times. This CDR3 reads CASSYPEASEGTDEQYF. In DNA, the CDR3 is TGTGCCAGCAGTTACCCAGAGGCTAGCGAGGGGACCGACGAGCAGTACTTC. The chain recombines TRBV6-6 with TRBJ2-5; TRBD2 is a possible D gene (6 bases). TRBJ2-7 matches the DNA end more closely, so the J call is doubtful. The CDR3 length is 17 residues. CDR1 and CDR2 (germline): MNHNY, SVGAGI (reference sequence).

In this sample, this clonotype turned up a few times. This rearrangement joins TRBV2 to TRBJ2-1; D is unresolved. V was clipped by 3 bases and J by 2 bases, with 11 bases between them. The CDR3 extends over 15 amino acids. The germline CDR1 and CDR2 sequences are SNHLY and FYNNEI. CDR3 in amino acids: CASSDGQATYNEQFF. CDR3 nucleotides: TGTGCCAGCAGTGATGGTCAGGCAACCTACAATGAGCAGTTCTTC.

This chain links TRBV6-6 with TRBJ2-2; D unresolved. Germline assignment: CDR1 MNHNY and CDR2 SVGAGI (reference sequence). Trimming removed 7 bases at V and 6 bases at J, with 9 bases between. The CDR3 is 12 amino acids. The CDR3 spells CASTIEAGELFF. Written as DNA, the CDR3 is TGTGCCAGCACTATAGAAGCCGGGGAGCTGTTTTTT.

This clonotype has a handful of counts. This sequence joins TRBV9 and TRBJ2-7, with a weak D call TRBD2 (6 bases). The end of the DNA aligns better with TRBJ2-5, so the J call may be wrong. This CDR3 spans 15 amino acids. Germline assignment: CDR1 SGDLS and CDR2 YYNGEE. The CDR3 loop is CASSVGEVTVGTQYF. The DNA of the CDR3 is TGTGCCAGCAGCGTAGGGGAGGTGACGGTAGGGACCCAGTACTTC.

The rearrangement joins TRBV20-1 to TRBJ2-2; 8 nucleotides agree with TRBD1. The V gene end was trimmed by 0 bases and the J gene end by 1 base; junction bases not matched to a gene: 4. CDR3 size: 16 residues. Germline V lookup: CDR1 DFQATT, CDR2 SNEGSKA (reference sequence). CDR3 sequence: CSARDPGTGNTGELFF. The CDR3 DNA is TGCAGTGCTAGAGATCCCGGGACAGGGAACACCGGGGAGCTGTTTTTT.

DNA of the CDR3: TGTGCCAGCAGCTTGGCCCCTAGCGCATCCTACAATGAGCAGTTCTTC. Translating gives CASSLAPSASYNEQFF. The chain recombines TRBV5-5 with TRBJ2-1, with a weak D call TRBD2 (6 bases). V lost 0 bases and J 1 base, leaving 11 bases between the germline ends. Germline V gene data show CDR1 as SGHKS and CDR2 as YYEKEE (reference sequence). This CDR3 region has 16 residues. The full variable domain, in which reference TRBV5-5 and TRBJ2-1 provide the parts outside the CDR3, is DAGVTQSPTHLIKTRGQQVTLRCSPISGHKSVSWYQQVLGQGPQFIFQYYEKEERGRGNFPDRFSARQFPNYSSELNVNALLLGDSALYLCASSLAPSASYNEQFFGPGTRLTVL.

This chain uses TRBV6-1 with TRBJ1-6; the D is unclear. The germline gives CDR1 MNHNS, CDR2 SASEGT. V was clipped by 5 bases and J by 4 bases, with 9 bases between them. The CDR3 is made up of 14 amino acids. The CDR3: CASSKRLYNSPLHF. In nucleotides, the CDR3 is TGTGCCAGCAGTAAGCGTCTGTATAATTCACCCCTCCACTTT.

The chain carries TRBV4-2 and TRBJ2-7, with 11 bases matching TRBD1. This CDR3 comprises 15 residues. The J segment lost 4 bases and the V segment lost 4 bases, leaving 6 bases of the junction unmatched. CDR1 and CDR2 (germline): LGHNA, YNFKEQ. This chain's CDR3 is CASSLRTGGAYEQYF. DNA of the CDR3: TGTGCCAGCAGCCTCCGGACAGGGGGCGCGTACGAGCAGTACTTC.